Listed below are T cell receptor beta chains from one sample, sequenced in a study of control samples from healthy donors and cancer patients. The method was immunoSEQ multiplex PCR; TCRdb's version includes in-frame clones alone and lacks a portion of them. There are approximately 94,000 clones in the sample; about 85% occur only once, and about 1.3% lies in the top ten. Sequencing was performed on blood. These TCRs come from a woman in her fifties or sixties in good health. Both conserved end residues are part of each CDR3. Fields, in order: V gene, clone size, D gene, J gene, CDR3 DNA, CDR3 protein. D genes are given only for firm matches. Clone sizes are given selectively: once, few, many, or a class where the clone is expanded.

TRBV7-9,-,TRBD2,TRBJ2-2,TGTGCCAGCAGCTTAGGAGCGGGAGAGACCGGGGAGCTGTTTTTT,CASSLGAGETGELFF
TRBV7-9,-,-,TRBJ2-2,TGTGCCAGCAGCTTTGCGGGACAGTATACCGGGGAGCTGTTTTTT,CASSFAGQYTGELFF
TRBV29-1,-,-,TRBJ1-1,TGCAGCGTTAGTCGGGGTAGGAGGGAGAGCACTGAAGCTTTCTTT,CSVSRGRRESTEAFF
TRBV7-9,-,TRBD1,TRBJ1-1,TGTGCCAGCAGCCCCAACTGGTCGACAGGGACTGAAGCTTTCTTT,CASSPNWSTGTEAFF
TRBV6-2/TRBV6-3,few,-,TRBJ1-2,TGTGCCAGCAGTGACTGGGCGGGTTATGGCTACACCTTC,CASSDWAGYGYTF
TRBV9,-,-,TRBJ2-1,TGTGCCAGCAGCCCTCGGACCACTCCGGGGGATGAGCAGTTCTTC,CASSPRTTPGDEQFF
TRBV7-8,-,-,TRBJ2-7,TGTGCCAGCAGCCCCGGGGGAGCCTACGAGCAGTACTTC,CASSPGGAYEQYF
TRBV9,-,-,TRBJ1-2,TGTGCCAGCAGCGGGACGTGGGGCTACACCTTC,CASSGTWGYTF
TRBV27,-,-,TRBJ1-1,TGTGCCAGCAGTTTCGAGGGCAGGGTCGGCACTGAAGCTTTCTTT,CASSFEGRVGTEAFF
TRBV28,few,-,TRBJ1-5,TGTGCCAGCAGGGGGAGCAGGGCTAGGCCCCAGCATTTT,CASRGSRARPQHF
TRBV6-5,-,TRBD1,TRBJ2-5,TGTGCCAGCAGCTCCGACAGGGGGCGCGCGGAGACCCAGTACTTC,CASSSDRGRAETQYF
TRBV2,few,TRBD2,TRBJ2-5,TGTGCCAGCAGTGAAGGGGCGGGGGGGATCTTGGCCCAGTACTTC,CASSEGAGGILAQYF
TRBV4-3,once,TRBD1,TRBJ1-2,TGCGCCAGCAGCCAAGATCCCAACCAGGGGGCCCTTGTTGGCTACACCTTC,CASSQDPNQGALVGYTF
TRBV18,-,TRBD1,TRBJ1-1,TGTGCCAGCTCACCGACAGGGTTCACTGAAGCTTTCTTT,CASSPTGFTEAFF
TRBV5-6,-,-,TRBJ2-5,TGTGCCAGCAGCTTGGATTACCAAGAGACCCAGTACTTC,CASSLDYQETQYF
TRBV7-8,-,-,TRBJ1-2,TGTGCCAGCAGCCAAAACTGGGTCTACACCTTC,CASSQNWVYTF
TRBV7-9,-,-,TRBJ2-2,TGTGCCAGCAGCCCGGACATCGCTACCGGGGAGCTGTTTTTT,CASSPDIATGELFF
TRBV7-8,-,-,TRBJ1-4,TGTGCCAGCAGCTTATATCCCCTAACAGGGAAGAATGAAAAACTGTTTTTT,CASSLYPLTGKNEKLFF
TRBV7-2,-,-,TRBJ1-1,TGTGCCAGCAGCTACGGAGGTAACACTGAAGCTTTCTTT,CASSYGGNTEAFF
TRBV11-3,few,-,TRBJ1-2,TGTGCCAGCAGCTTATGGCATACCCCTTTTCGATATGGCTACACCTTC,CASSLWHTPFRYGYTF
TRBV28,-,-,TRBJ1-5,TGTGCCAGCAAGGTCTCCGGAAGCAATCAGCCCCAGCATTTT,CASKVSGSNQPQHF
TRBV6-5,-,-,TRBJ1-2,TGTGCCAGCAGCGCACAGGGCCGTACAGGCTACACCTTC,CASSAQGRTGYTF
TRBV29-1,-,-,TRBJ1-2,TGCAGCGCCGCGACAGAGACGTATGGCTACACCTTC,CSAATETYGYTF
TRBV9,-,-,TRBJ1-3,TGTGCCAGCAGCGTAGAGTCCTTCTCTGGAAACACCATATATTTT,CASSVESFSGNTIYF
TRBV19,-,-,TRBJ1-1,TGTGCCAGTAGGCTAACAGTGAACACTGAAGCTTTCTTT,CASRLTVNTEAFF
TRBV5-4,-,-,TRBJ2-6,TGTGCCAGCAGCGGCCGGTCGCCCTCTGGGGCCAACGTCCTGACTTTC,CASSGRSPSGANVLTF
TRBV4-2,-,-,TRBJ2-7,TGTGCCAGCAGCCCCACGGGAGTATACGAGCAGTACTTC,CASSPTGVYEQYF
TRBV19,-,-,TRBJ2-2,TGTGCCAGTAGTTCGACAGGCCGCAAGCCGGAGCTGTTTTTT,CASSSTGRKPELFF
TRBV27,-,-,TRBJ2-4,TGTGCCAGTGGGGGGTTAGCCAAAAACATTCAGTACTTC,CASGGLAKNIQYF
TRBV15,-,-,TRBJ2-5,TGTGCCACCAGCAGAGATTTGGTCAGGGGAGGAGAGACCCAGTACTTC,CATSRDLVRGGETQYF
TRBV7-2,-,TRBD2,TRBJ2-3,TGTGCCAGCAGCCTTAATAGCGGGAGATGGCGAGATACGCAGTATTTT,CASSLNSGRWRDTQYF
TRBV18,-,-,TRBJ1-1,TGTGCCAGCTCACCCTCGGTGGCTACTGAAGCTTTCTTT,CASSPSVATEAFF
TRBV27,once,TRBD2,TRBJ2-7,TGTGCCAGCAGGAGGAGCGGGAGGACCTACGAGCAGTACTTC,CASRRSGRTYEQYF
TRBV2,-,-,TRBJ1-3,TGTGCCAGCAGTGAAGCTCTACGAGGGGACGGAAACACCATATATTTT,CASSEALRGDGNTIYF
TRBV19,-,-,TRBJ1-6,TGTGCCAGTAGCACCCCTAATTCACCCCTCCACTTT,CASSTPNSPLHF
TRBV29-1,-,-,TRBJ2-1,TGCAGTGGGGGAGCACCGAGCTCCTACAATGAGCAGTTCTTC,CSGGAPSSYNEQFF
TRBV6-2/TRBV6-3,-,-,TRBJ1-5,TGTGCCAGCAGTACCAGCCCCCAGGGGCTGCAGCCCCAGCATTTT,CASSTSPQGLQPQHF
TRBV6-2/TRBV6-3,-,-,TRBJ2-5,TGTGCCAGCAGTCGCAAGCGTGAGACCCAGTACTTC,CASSRKRETQYF
TRBV5-1,-,-,TRBJ1-3,TGCGCCAGCAGCTTACAACAGGGAACTGGAAACACCATATATTTT,CASSLQQGTGNTIYF
TRBV28,-,-,TRBJ1-5,TGTGCCAGCAGACCCCCAGGGCCTGGTCAGCCCCAGCATTTT,CASRPPGPGQPQHF
TRBV7-2,-,-,TRBJ1-3,TGTGCCAGCAGCTTAGCAGGCATCTCTGGAAACACCATATATTTT,CASSLAGISGNTIYF
TRBV3-1/TRBV3-2,-,-,TRBJ2-5,TGTGCCAGCAGCCACGGGAGAGAGACCCAGTACTTC,CASSHGRETQYF
TRBV19,-,-,TRBJ2-2,TGTGCCAGTAGTATGGGTTTCACCGGGGAGCTGTTTTTT,CASSMGFTGELFF
TRBV7-3,few,-,TRBJ2-6,TGTGCCAGCAGCTTAATTCGGTCTGGGGCCAACGTCCTGACTTTC,CASSLIRSGANVLTF
TRBV29-1,-,-,TRBJ2-7,TGCAGCGTCGACGGACAGGAGGGCAACTCCTACGAGCAGTACTTC,CSVDGQEGNSYEQYF
TRBV2,-,-,TRBJ1-3,TGTGCCAGCAGTGAGGAGAGCCCAGGCACTGGAAACACCATATATTTT,CASSEESPGTGNTIYF
TRBV7-9,-,TRBD1,TRBJ2-3,TGTGCCAGCAGCGCTCGAATTGACACAGGGGGCTTGGGCACAGATACGCAGTATTTT,CASSARIDTGGLGTDTQYF
TRBV21-1,-,-,TRBJ2-7,TGTGCCAGCAGGGACAGGGGCTCTGGGTACGAGCAGTACTTC,CASRDRGSGYEQYF
TRBV5-1,-,-,TRBJ2-3,TGCGCCAGCAGCTTATTGCAGGGTGGCACAGATACGCAGTATTTT,CASSLLQGGTDTQYF
TRBV29-1,-,-,TRBJ1-1,TGCAGCGTTGAAGATGGGATGCGGACCACTGAAGCTTTCTTT,CSVEDGMRTTEAFF
TRBV5-6,-,-,TRBJ1-4,TGTGCCAGCAGCAACCACAGGGACCCCCGTTCTAATGAAAAACTGTTTTTT,CASSNHRDPRSNEKLFF
TRBV6-5,-,TRBD1,TRBJ1-5,TGTGCCAGCAGAGCGACAGGGGGTCGGGCCCAGCATTTT,CASRATGGRAQHF
TRBV14,-,-,TRBJ2-5,TGTGCCAGCAGCCAGGATATCGGGGGAGAGACCCAGTACTTC,CASSQDIGGETQYF
TRBV7-2,-,-,TRBJ2-3,TGTGCCAGCAGCTTATTTGTGTTAGCGGTGGGAACCACAGATACGCAGTATTTT,CASSLFVLAVGTTDTQYF
TRBV21-1,-,-,TRBJ2-7,TGTGCCACCAGTAAAGCCCGGACCCCCTACGAGCAGTATTTC,CATSKARTPYEQYF
TRBV3-1/TRBV3-2,-,TRBD1,TRBJ1-4,TGTGCCAGCAGCCATAACAGGGGAGGAGGCGAAAAACTGTTTTTT,CASSHNRGGGEKLFF
TRBV21-1,-,-,TRBJ2-7,TGTGCCAGCAGCAAATTTGTGGCAGCCCTTCGGTACGAGCAGTACTTC,CASSKFVAALRYEQYF
TRBV14,-,-,TRBJ2-3,TGTGCCAGCAGGGCTACTGGGAGGAGAAGAACAGATACGCAGTATTTT,CASRATGRRRTDTQYF